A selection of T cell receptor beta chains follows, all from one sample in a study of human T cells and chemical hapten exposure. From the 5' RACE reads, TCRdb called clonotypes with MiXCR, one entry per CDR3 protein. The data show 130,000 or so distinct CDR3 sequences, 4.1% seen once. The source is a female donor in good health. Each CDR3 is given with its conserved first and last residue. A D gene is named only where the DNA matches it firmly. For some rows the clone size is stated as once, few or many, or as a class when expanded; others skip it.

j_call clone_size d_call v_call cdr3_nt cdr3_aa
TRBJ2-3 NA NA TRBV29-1 TGCAGCGTTGAAGATCTTCAGGGTTGCACCGATACGCAGTATTTT CSVEDLQGCTDTQYF
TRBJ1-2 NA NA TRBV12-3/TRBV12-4 TGTGCCAGCAGTTTAAGAGGGGACGATGGCTACACCTTC CASSLRGDDGYTF
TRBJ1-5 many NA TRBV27 TGTGCCAGCAGTTTAGGGGGGATTCAGCCCCAGCATTTT CASSLGGIQPQHF
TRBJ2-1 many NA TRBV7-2 TGTGCCAGCAGCTTAGCTTTGCCAAGAAACAATGAGCAGTTCTTC CASSLALPRNNEQFF
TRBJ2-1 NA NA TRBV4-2 TGTGCCAGCAGCCAAGATCTGGGCAATGAGCAGTTCTTC CASSQDLGNEQFF
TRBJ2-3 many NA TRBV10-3 TGTGCCATCAGTACAGGTGGGGGGGATACGCAGTATTTT CAISTGGGDTQYF
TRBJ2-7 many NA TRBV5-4 TGTGCCAGCAGCTTGGACAGGTTTACCGAGCAGTACTTC CASSLDRFTEQYF
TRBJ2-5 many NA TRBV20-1 TGCAGTGCCCAGAAAGGAGGGCCCAAAGAGACCCAGTACTTC CSAQKGGPKETQYF
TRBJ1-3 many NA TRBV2 TGTGCCTCTGGGGGCTTCTCTGGAAACACCATATATTTT CASGGFSGNTIYF
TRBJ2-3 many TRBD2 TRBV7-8 TGTGCCAGCAGCCCTAGCGGGGGGCCCGCAGATACGCAGTATTTT CASSPSGGPADTQYF
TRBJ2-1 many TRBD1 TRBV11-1 TGTGCCAGCAGCGGCAGGACAGGGAGCTCCTACAATGAGCAGTTCTTC CASSGRTGSSYNEQFF
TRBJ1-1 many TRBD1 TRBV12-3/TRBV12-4 TGTGCCAGCAGTGGGACAGGGGGCTTTATGGGCACTGAAGCTTTCTTT CASSGTGGFMGTEAFF
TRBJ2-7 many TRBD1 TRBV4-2 TGTGCCAGCAGCCGGGATTTCACAGGGGGCGGTTACGAGCAGTACTTC CASSRDFTGGGYEQYF
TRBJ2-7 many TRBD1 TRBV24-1 TGTGCCACCAGTGATGCTGGACAGGGCTGGGGTAATTTCTACGAGCAGTACTTC CATSDAGQGWGNFYEQYF
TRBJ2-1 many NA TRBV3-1 TGTGCCAGCAGCCAAGTTGTTAGTGAGCAGTTCTTC CASSQVVSEQFF
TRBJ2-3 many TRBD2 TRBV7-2 TGTGCCAGCAGCCTAGCGGGGTTAGAGGCAGATACGCAGTATTTT CASSLAGLEADTQYF
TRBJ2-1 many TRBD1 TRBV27 TGTGCCAGCAGTTTGAGACAGGGGACCTACAATGAGCAGTTCTTC CASSLRQGTYNEQFF
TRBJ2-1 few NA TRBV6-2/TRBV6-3 TGTGCCAGCAGTCGACTATATGAGCAGTTCTTC CASSRLYEQFF
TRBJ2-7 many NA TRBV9 TGTGCCAGCGGAACAGGGTTCAACGAGCAGTACTTC CASGTGFNEQYF
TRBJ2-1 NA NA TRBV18 TGTGCCAGCTACAGGAAAAACTCCTACAATGAGCAGTTCTTC CASYRKNSYNEQFF
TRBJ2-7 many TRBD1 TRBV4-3 TGCGCCAGCAGCCGTGAAGTCCGACAGGGGTGGGCCGAGCAGTACTTC CASSREVRQGWAEQYF
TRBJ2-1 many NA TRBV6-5 TGTGCCAGCAGGAGCTCCAGCCTCGGGCAGTTCTTC CASRSSSLGQFF
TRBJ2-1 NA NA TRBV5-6 TGTGCCAGCAGCTTGGGCAGTTTCTACAATGAGCAGTTCTTC CASSLGSFYNEQFF
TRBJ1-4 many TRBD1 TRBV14 TGTGCCAGCAGCCACCTCTTCGGGACAGGGGATGAAAAACTGTTTTTT CASSHLFGTGDEKLFF
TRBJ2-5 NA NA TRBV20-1 TGCAGTGCTAGAGTAGGTTTAGGTCAAGAGACCCAGTACTTC CSARVGLGQETQYF
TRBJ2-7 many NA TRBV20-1 TGCAGTGCTAGTCGCATGCACGAGCAGTACTTC CSASRMHEQYF
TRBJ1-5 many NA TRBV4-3 TGCGCCAGCAGCCAAGCCATTAGCAATCAGCCCCAGCATTTT CASSQAISNQPQHF
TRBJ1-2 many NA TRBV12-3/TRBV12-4 TGTGCCAGCAGTTTAGAAGGGGTAGGCTATGGCTACACCTTC CASSLEGVGYGYTF
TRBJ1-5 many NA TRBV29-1 TGCAGCGCGGCCCGGGGGGCCAGGCAGCCCCAGCATTTT CSAARGARQPQHF
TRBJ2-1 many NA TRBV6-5 TGTGCCAGCAGTTACAGTATGATCTCCTACAATGAGCAGTTCTTC CASSYSMISYNEQFF
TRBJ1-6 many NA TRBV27 TGTGCCAGCAGTTTTTGGACGGATTCACCCCTCCACTTT CASSFWTDSPLHF
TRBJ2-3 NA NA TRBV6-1 TGTGCCAGCAGTGACAGAGCCCTATCCCCAGATACGCAGTATTTT CASSDRALSPDTQYF
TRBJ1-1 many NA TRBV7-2 TGTGCCAGCAGCTTTGATACTTGGAACACTGAAGCTTTCTTT CASSFDTWNTEAFF